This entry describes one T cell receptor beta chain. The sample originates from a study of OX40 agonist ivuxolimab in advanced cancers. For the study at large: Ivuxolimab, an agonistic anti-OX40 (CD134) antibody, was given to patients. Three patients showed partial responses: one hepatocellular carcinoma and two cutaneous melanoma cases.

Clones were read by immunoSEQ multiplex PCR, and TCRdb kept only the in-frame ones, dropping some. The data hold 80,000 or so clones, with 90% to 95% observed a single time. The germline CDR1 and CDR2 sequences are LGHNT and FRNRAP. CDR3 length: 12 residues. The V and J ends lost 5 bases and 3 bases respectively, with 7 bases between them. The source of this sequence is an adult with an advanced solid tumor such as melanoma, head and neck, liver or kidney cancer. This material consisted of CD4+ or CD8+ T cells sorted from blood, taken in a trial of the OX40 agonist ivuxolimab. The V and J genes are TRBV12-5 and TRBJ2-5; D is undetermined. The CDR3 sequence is CASGNQKETQYF. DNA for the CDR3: TGTGCTAGTGGTAATCAGAAAGAGACCCAGTACTTC.